This T cell receptor (beta chain) was sequenced in a study of shared T cell receptors in the human thymus. Trimming took 3 bases from V and 2 from J, leaving 7 bases between them. The CDR3 is made up of 13 amino acids. Germline V gene data show CDR1 as MNHEY and CDR2 as SMNVEV (reference sequence). Data came from immunoSEQ multiplex PCR; TCRdb stores just in-frame clones and leaves some out. The top ten hold around 0.0094% of the sample, which has 550,000 to 800,000 clones, approximately 85% seen once. These data were also filed under a second study, of human thymus T cells. That paper adds: Thymus was obtained from resections taken during corrective heart surgery. An apparent bias in V and J gene usage was seen in thymic and blood repertoires. Among unrelated individuals, related research reported thymic repertoires that overlapped highly.

The TCR was taken from a girl less than two years old with a congenital heart defect. The J gene is TRBJ1-2, the V gene TRBV27; D is possibly TRBD1 (6 bases). Source material: thymocytes. CDR3 amino acids: CASSFTGNYGYTF. The CDR3 DNA follows: TGTGCCAGCAGTTTTACAGGGAACTATGGCTACACCTTC.